What follows are 20 T cell receptor beta chains derived from one specimen sequenced in a study of blood T cell repertoires in COVID-19. TCRdb's copy holds only in-frame clones and misses some; the assay was immunoSEQ multiplex PCR. The sample yields roughly 140,000 clones, approximately 81% seen once. The sequenced sample consisted of peripheral blood. The receptors shown here come from a human donor in a cohort sampled during active COVID-19.

V and J are TRBV19 and TRBJ2-5; 12 nucleotides align to TRBD1. From germline, CDR1 is LNHDA and CDR2 SQIVND (reference sequence). The ends lost 5 bases at V and 5 bases at J; junction bases unmatched: 6. The CDR3 is made up of 15 amino acids. CDR3 sequence (DNA): TGTGCCAGTAGTGCTGGGACAGGGGGCTTTGAGACCCAGTACTTC. Its translation is CASSAGTGGFETQYF.

The rearrangement uses TRBV28 and TRBJ1-1; tentative D call: TRBD1 (6 bases). CDR1 is MDHEN, CDR2 SYDVKM, per germline. The V end lost 6 bases, the J end lost 4 bases, and 12 bases lay between the germline ends. The CDR3 runs 13 residues. The CDR3 DNA sequence: TGTGCCAGCAGACCAACAGGGACCACTGAAGCTTTCTTT. Protein sequence: CASRPTGTTEAFF.

The chain carries TRBV24-1 and TRBJ2-7, with D maybe TRBD2 (5 bases). The CDR3 is 13 residues long. Germline CDR1 KGHDR, CDR2 SFDVKD. V lost 6 bases and J lost 2, with 10 bases in between. The chain's CDR3 is CATSSAGTYEQYF. The CDR3 DNA follows: TGTGCCACCAGTTCCGCGGGTACCTACGAGCAGTACTTC.

This clone was observed a single time. This chain links TRBV7-2 with TRBJ1-6, with 8 bases lining up with TRBD1. J lost 4 bases, V lost 2 bases, and 4 bases had no gene match. CDR3 length: 16 residues. Germline V gene lookup returns CDR1 SGHTA and CDR2 FQGNSA. In DNA form, the CDR3 reads TGTGCCAGCAGCTTAACGCGGACAGGGTATAATTCACCCCTCCACTTT. It specifies CASSLTRTGYNSPLHF.

The chain couples TRBV18 to TRBJ2-2; D gene unclear. V lost 1 base, J lost 2 bases, and 11 bases lay in between. The CDR3 sequence is 16 residues long. Germline CDR1 reads KGHSH; CDR2 reads LQKENI. The chain's CDR3 is CASSPRLLTNTGELFF. As DNA, the CDR3 is TGTGCCAGCTCACCACGTCTCCTGACAAACACCGGGGAGCTGTTTTTT.

In this sample, this clone turned up many times. This chain links TRBV6-2 or TRBV6-3 with TRBJ1-2; 9 nucleotides align to TRBD1. The CDR3 is 15 residues long. Germline-derived CDR1 and CDR2 are MNHEY and SVGEGT. J was trimmed by 1 base and V by 5 bases; bases with no gene match: 5. DNA for the CDR3: TGTGCCAGCAGTGGGACAGGGAGCCTTAACTATGGCTACACCTTC. It is translated as CASSGTGSLNYGYTF.

V gene TRBV6-1 combines with J gene TRBJ2-1; 8 nucleotides align to TRBD1. This CDR3 spans 17 amino acids. The germline V gene encodes CDR1 MNHNS and CDR2 SASEGT. V shed 2 bases and J 4 bases; nucleotides not matched to a gene: 10. CDR3 amino acids: CASSEPGGKLWYNEQFF. The CDR3 DNA reads TGTGCCAGCAGTGAACCAGGGGGCAAGTTATGGTACAATGAGCAGTTCTTC.

The J gene is TRBJ1-3, the V gene TRBV4-3; D gene uncertain. The CDR3 totals 16 residues. Germline lookup yields CDR1 LGHNA and CDR2 YSLEER. V dropped 0 bases and J dropped 9 bases, with 18 bases sitting between them. This CDR3 is CASSQDAGWVLGTIYF. Here the CDR3 DNA reads TGCGCCAGCAGCCAAGATGCCGGGTGGGTGTTAGGCACCATATATTTT.

The rearrangement links TRBV2 to TRBJ2-5, with 16 positions matching TRBD2. The CDR3 length is 18 residues. V lost 6 bases and J lost 5; bases outside the gene matches: 12. The germline V gene has CDR1 SNHLY and CDR2 FYNNEI. The CDR3 nucleotides are TGTGCCAGCAGGACCGGGACTAGCGGGAGGGCCATGGGGGAGACCCAGTACTTC. Encoded protein: CASRTGTSGRAMGETQYF.

The J gene is TRBJ2-5, the V gene TRBV19; 12 nucleotides line up with TRBD2. The CDR3 consists of 18 residues. V lost 1 base and J lost 4; bases outside the gene matches: 10. Germline V gives CDR1 LNHDA, CDR2 SQIVND (reference sequence). The CDR3, as DNA: TGTGCCAGTAGTATAGTCCCAGCTAGCGGGAGGGCCGTAGAGACCCAGTACTTC. It encodes CASSIVPASGRAVETQYF.

The chain carries TRBV18 and TRBJ2-3; TRBD1 agrees at 9 bases. J was trimmed by 3 bases and V by 5 bases; bases with no gene match: 6. Germline CDR1 and CDR2: KGHSH and LQKENI. This CDR3 has 15 amino acids. CDR3 in amino acids: CASSEQGAVTDTQYF. CDR3 bases: TGTGCCAGCTCAGAACAGGGGGCGGTGACAGATACGCAGTATTTT.

V is TRBV19 and J is TRBJ1-1; 9 bases are a match to TRBD1. The CDR3 is 15 amino acids. Germline V lookup: CDR1 LNHDA, CDR2 SQIVND (reference sequence). Trimming took 6 bases from V and 4 from J; bases not matched to a gene: 9. The CDR3 DNA is TGTGCCAGTAGGAACCTCGGGACAGGGATCACTGAAGCTTTCTTT. It yields the protein CASRNLGTGITEAFF.

This rearrangement joins TRBV6-2 or TRBV6-3 to TRBJ2-7; 9 nucleotides align to TRBD1. V shed 5 bases, J shed 3 bases, and the junction held 14 bases outside the gene matches. The CDR3 sequence is 17 residues long. Germline CDR1 and CDR2: MNHEY and SVGEGT. The CDR3 here is CASSVTYPDRGNYEQYF. CDR3 sequence (DNA): TGTGCCAGCAGTGTGACCTACCCCGACAGGGGGAACTACGAGCAGTACTTC.

This clone was seen only once. The V and J genes are TRBV12-3 or TRBV12-4 and TRBJ1-5, with D perhaps TRBD1 (6 bases). CDR3 length: 12 residues. The CDR3 bases are TGTGCTACCTCAGACAGGAATCAGCCCCAGCATTTT. Its translation: CATSDRNQPQHF.

In this sample, this clone turned up many times. The chain has TRBV28 and TRBJ1-2; 9 nucleotides line up with TRBD1. Germline CDR1 and CDR2: MDHEN and SYDVKM. The CDR3 contains 13 residues. Trimming took 10 bases from V and 2 from J; bases not matched to a gene: 5. This CDR3 reads CATHTGGNYGYTF. CDR3 in DNA: TGTGCCACCCACACAGGGGGCAACTATGGCTACACCTTC.

By sample fraction, this clone is medium-sized. This chain links TRBV11-2 with TRBJ2-1, with TRBD2 matching over 10 bases. Trimming at V came to 5 bases and at J to 6 bases, leaving 7 bases not matched to a gene. The length of the CDR3 is 15 residues. Germline-derived CDR1 and CDR2 are SGHAT and FQNNGV. This chain's CDR3 is CASSHGTSEVNEQFF. CDR3 bases: TGTGCCAGCAGCCACGGGACTAGCGAGGTCAATGAGCAGTTCTTC.

The V gene is TRBV10-2, the J gene TRBJ2-1, with D possibly matching TRBD2 (6 bases). The CDR3 runs 14 residues. Looked up from germline, CDR1 is WSHSY and CDR2 is SAAADI. Deletions cut 7 bases from V and 3 bases from J, with 13 bases between. The DNA for the CDR3 is TGCGCCAGCACTCCGGGACTCTTCTACAATGAGCAGTTCTTC. This encodes CASTPGLFYNEQFF.

The chain uses TRBV7-2 and TRBJ2-5; possible D gene TRBD1, 6 bases. Germline-derived CDR1 and CDR2 are SGHTA and FQGNSA. The CDR3 is 16 residues long. Trimming cost V 3 bases and J 1 base, with 15 bases left between them. The chain's CDR3 is CASSLNRVGSQETQYF. CDR3 sequence (DNA): TGTGCCAGCAGCTTGAACAGGGTGGGTTCCCAAGAGACCCAGTACTTC.

The chain uses TRBV29-1 and TRBJ2-1, with 10 bases aligning to TRBD2. The CDR3 totals 14 residues. The V and J ends lost 3 bases and 3 bases, in that order; junction bases with no gene match: 2. The V gene's germline CDR1 is SQVTM and CDR2 ANQGSEA. CDR3 sequence (DNA): TGCAGCGTTGATAGGACTAGCGGCTACAATGAGCAGTTCTTC. Its translation is CSVDRTSGYNEQFF.

The table lists this clone with a few counts. This chain connects TRBV19 to TRBJ1-5, with TRBD1 matching over 7 bases. This CDR3 is 16 amino acids long. V dropped 5 bases and J dropped 0; count of bases not matched to a gene: 7. Per the germline V gene, CDR1 is LNHDA and CDR2 is SQIVND (reference sequence). The CDR3 here is CASSPRGLNSNQPQHF. The CDR3 bases are TGTGCCAGTAGTCCGAGGGGGCTGAATAGCAATCAGCCCCAGCATTTT.